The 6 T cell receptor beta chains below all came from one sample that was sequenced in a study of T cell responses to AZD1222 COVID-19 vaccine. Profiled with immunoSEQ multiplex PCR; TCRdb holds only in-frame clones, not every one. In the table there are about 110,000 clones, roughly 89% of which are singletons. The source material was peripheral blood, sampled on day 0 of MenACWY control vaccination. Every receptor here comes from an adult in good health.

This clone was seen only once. CDR3 coding DNA: TGTGCCACCAGTGATTTCGGGTTGCAAGTAGGCTATGGCTACACCTTC. Amino acid sequence: CATSDFGLQVGYGYTF. This chain links TRBV24-1 with TRBJ1-2; D is ambiguous. Germline V gives CDR1 KGHDR, CDR2 SFDVKD. The germline V and J ends were trimmed by 1 base and 4 bases, with 15 bases remaining between them. The CDR3 spans 16 residues.

Here the CDR3 reads CAWGTGRVYEPQHF. CDR3 nucleotide sequence: TGTGCCTGGGGGACAGGGCGTGTGTACGAGCCCCAGCATTTT. This chain joins TRBV30 and TRBJ1-5; 9 positions match TRBD1. The V gene's germline CDR1 is GTSNPN and CDR2 SVGIG (reference sequence). The CDR3 extends over 14 amino acids. The V and J ends lost 5 bases and 8 bases, in that order; junction bases with no gene match: 10.

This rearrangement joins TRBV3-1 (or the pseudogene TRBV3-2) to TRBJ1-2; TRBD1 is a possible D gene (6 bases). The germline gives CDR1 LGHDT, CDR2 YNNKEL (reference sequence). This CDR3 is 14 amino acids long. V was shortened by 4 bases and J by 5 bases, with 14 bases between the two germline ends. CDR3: CASSRGTSQYGYTF. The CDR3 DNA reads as TGTGCCAGCAGCCGTGGGACAAGTCAATATGGCTACACCTTC.

CDR3 bases: TGTGCCAGCAGTGAAGTGACGGGACTAGCGGGGCAGTATTTT. It specifies CASSEVTGLAGQYF. The chain joins TRBV2 to TRBJ2-3, with 12 bases matching TRBD2. The CDR3 has 14 amino acids. V lost 1 base, J lost 11 bases, and 4 bases stayed unmatched. Germline V CDR1 and CDR2: SNHLY, FYNNEI.

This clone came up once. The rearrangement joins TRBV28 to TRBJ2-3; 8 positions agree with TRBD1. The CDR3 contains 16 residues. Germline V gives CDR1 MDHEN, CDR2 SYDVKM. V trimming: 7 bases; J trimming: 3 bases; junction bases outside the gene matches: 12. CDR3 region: CASTHLAGGATDTQYF. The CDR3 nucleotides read TGTGCCAGCACCCATCTGGCAGGGGGCGCGACAGATACGCAGTATTTT.

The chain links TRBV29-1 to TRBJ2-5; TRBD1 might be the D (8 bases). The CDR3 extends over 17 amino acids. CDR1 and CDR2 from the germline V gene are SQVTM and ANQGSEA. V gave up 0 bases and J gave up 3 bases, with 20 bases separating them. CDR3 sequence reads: CSVEEGRATGAEETQYF. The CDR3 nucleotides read TGCAGCGTTGAAGAAGGGAGGGCGACAGGGGCGGAAGAGACCCAGTACTTC.